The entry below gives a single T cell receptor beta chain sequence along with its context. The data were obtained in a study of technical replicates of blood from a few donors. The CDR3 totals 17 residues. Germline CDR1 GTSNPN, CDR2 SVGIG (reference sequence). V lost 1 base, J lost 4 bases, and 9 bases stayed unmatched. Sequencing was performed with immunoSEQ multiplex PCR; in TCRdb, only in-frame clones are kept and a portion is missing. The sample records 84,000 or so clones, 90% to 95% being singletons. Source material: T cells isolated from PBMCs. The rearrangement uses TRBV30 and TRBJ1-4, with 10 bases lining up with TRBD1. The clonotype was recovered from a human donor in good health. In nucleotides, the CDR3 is TGTGCCTGGAGTGACGCCGGGACAGGGGCCTATAATGAAAAACTGTTTTTT. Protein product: CAWSDAGTGAYNEKLFF.